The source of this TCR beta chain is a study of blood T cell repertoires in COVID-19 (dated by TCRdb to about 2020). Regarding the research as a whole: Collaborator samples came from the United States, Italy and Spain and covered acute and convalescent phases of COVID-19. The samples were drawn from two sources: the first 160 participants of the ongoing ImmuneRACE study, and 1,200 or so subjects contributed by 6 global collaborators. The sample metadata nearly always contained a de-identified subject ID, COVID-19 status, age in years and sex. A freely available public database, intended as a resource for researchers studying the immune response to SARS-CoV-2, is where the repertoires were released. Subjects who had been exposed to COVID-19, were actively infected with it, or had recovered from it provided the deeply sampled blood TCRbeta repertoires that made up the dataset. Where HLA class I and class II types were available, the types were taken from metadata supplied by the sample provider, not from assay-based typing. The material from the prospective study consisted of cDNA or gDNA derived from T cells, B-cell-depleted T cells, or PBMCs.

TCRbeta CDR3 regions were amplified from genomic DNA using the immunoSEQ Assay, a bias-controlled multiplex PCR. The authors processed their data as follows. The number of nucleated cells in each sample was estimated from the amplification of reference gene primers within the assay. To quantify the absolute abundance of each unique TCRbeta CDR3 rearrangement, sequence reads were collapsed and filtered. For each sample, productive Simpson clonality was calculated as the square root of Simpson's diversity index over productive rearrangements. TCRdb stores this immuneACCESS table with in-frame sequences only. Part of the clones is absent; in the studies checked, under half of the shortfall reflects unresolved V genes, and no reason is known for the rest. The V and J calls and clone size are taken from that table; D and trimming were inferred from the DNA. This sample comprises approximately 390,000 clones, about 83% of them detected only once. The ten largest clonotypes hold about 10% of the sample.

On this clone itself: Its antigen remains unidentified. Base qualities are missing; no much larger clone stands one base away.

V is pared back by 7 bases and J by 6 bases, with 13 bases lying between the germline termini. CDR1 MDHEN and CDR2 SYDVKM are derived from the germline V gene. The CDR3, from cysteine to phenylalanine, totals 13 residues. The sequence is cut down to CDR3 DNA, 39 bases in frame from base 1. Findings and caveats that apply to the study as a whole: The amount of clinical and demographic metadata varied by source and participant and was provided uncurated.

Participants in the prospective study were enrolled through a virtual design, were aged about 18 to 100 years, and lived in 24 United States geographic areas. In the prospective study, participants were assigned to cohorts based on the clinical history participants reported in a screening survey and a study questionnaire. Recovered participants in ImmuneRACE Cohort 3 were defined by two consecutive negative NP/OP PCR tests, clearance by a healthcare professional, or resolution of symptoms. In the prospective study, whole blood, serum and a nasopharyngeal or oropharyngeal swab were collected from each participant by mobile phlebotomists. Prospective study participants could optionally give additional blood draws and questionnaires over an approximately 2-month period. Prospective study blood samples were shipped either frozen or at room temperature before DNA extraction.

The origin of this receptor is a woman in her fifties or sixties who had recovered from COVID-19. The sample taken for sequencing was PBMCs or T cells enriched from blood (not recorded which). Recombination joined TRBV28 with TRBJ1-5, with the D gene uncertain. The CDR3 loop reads CASIRIRGQPQHF. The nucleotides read TGTGCCAGCATCCGGATCCGAGGTCAGCCCCAGCATTTT. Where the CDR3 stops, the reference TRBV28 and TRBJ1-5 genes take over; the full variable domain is DVKVTQSSRYLVKRTGEKVFLECVQDMDHENMFWYRQDPGLGLRLIYFSYDVKMKEKGDIPEGYSVSREKKERFSLILESASTNQTSMYLCASIRIRGQPQHFGDGTRLSIL.